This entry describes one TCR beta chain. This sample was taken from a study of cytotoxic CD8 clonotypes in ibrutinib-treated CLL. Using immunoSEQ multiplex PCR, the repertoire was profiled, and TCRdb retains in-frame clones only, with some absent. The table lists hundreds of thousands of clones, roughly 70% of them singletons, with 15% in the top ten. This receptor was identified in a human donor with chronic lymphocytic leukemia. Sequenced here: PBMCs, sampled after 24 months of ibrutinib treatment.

CDR3 loop: CASSQDNKADTQYF. CDR3 DNA sequence: TGCGCCAGCAGCCAAGATAACAAGGCAGATACGCAGTATTTT. The rearrangement links TRBV4-1 to TRBJ2-3; D gene ambiguous. The ends were cut back, 0 bases at V and 4 bases at J, with 8 bases in the middle. Looked up from germline, CDR1 is MGHRA and CDR2 is YSYEKL. The CDR3 contains 14 residues.